These T cell receptor beta chains were read from a single sample in a study of PD-1 blockade in classical Hodgkin lymphoma. Repertoires were generated with immunoSEQ multiplex PCR, while TCRdb's copy carries only in-frame clones and drops some. In the table there are around 60,000 clones, 75% to 95% of which are singletons. Source: peripheral blood mononuclear cells (PBMCs), taken before the fourth cycle of nivolumab. These receptors all stem from a human donor with classical Hodgkin lymphoma. The CDR3 runs from the conserved cysteine through the conserved F or W. Fields, in order: CDR3 protein, CDR3 DNA, D gene, J gene, V gene. The D gene is left open where the match is weak.

CASSGQQNTEAFF,TGTGCCAGCTCGGGACAGCAAAACACTGAAGCTTTCTTT,TRBD1,TRBJ1-1,TRBV6-1
CASSSGGTDTQYF,TGTGCCAGCAGCTCGGGGGGGACAGATACGCAGTATTTT,TRBD2,TRBJ2-3,TRBV9
CASSLASGGTEAFF,TGCGCCAGCAGCTTGGCCTCCGGGGGCACTGAAGCTTTCTTT,NA,TRBJ1-1,TRBV5-1
CASSEYGPYNEQFF,TGTGCCAGCAGTGAATATGGCCCCTACAATGAGCAGTTCTTC,NA,TRBJ2-1,TRBV2
CASSIRSWNRGNQPQHF,TGTGCCAGTAGTATAAGATCTTGGAACAGGGGGAATCAGCCCCAGCATTTT,TRBD1,TRBJ1-5,TRBV19
CASSVWAGETQYF,TGTGCCAGCAGCGTATGGGCGGGGGAGACCCAGTACTTC,NA,TRBJ2-5,TRBV7-8
CASSSDRLSYGYTF,TGTGCCAGCAGTTCCGACAGGCTCTCATATGGCTACACCTTC,NA,TRBJ1-2,TRBV5-6
CASSTLLAGELFF,TGTGCCAGTAGTACCCTATTAGCCGGGGAGCTGTTTTTT,NA,TRBJ2-2,TRBV19
CASRVTGYPTYEQYF,TGTGCCAGCAGGGTCACAGGGTACCCTACCTACGAGCAGTACTTC,NA,TRBJ2-7,TRBV6-1
CAWSQGVEETQYF,TGTGCCTGGAGCCAGGGAGTTGAAGAGACCCAGTACTTC,NA,TRBJ2-5,TRBV30
CASSFGPSYEQYF,TGTGCCAGCAGTTTCGGGCCCTCCTACGAGCAGTACTTC,NA,TRBJ2-7,TRBV27
CASRITGELFF,TGTGCCAGCAGGATCACCGGGGAGCTGTTTTTT,NA,TRBJ2-2,TRBV2
CSARDLDTQYF,TGCAGTGCTAGAGATCTAGATACGCAGTATTTT,NA,TRBJ2-3,TRBV20-1
CASRRRGAYEQYF,TGTGCCAGCAGACGACGTGGAGCCTACGAGCAGTACTTC,NA,TRBJ2-7,TRBV5-4
CASSPPRTSGDGTDTQYF,TGTGCCAGCTCACCACCGAGGACTAGCGGGGATGGCACAGATACGCAGTATTTT,TRBD2,TRBJ2-3,TRBV18
CASSEATHSVAFF,TGTGCCAGCAGTGAAGCAACCCACTCGGTAGCTTTCTTT,NA,TRBJ1-1,TRBV2
CASSSEAPDSTDTQYF,TGTGCCAGCAGTTCCGAGGCCCCAGATAGCACAGATACGCAGTATTTT,NA,TRBJ2-3,TRBV27
CASRKLSAKTTHTQYF,TGTGCCAGCAGGAAGCTTAGCGCCAAAACTACTCATACGCAGTATTTT,NA,TRBJ2-3,TRBV2
CASSQHGQANTEAFF,TGCGCCAGCAGCCAACACGGACAGGCGAACACTGAAGCTTTCTTT,TRBD1,TRBJ1-1,TRBV4-1
CASSPIASGPPLETQYF,TGTGCCAGCTCACCAATCGCTAGCGGACCTCCGTTAGAGACCCAGTACTTC,TRBD2,TRBJ2-5,TRBV18
CASSFRRVHLDTGELFF,TGTGCCAGCAGTTTCCGACGGGTCCACCTGGACACCGGGGAGCTGTTTTTT,NA,TRBJ2-2,TRBV27
CASSLEGVSNQPQHF,TGTGCCAGCAGCCTTGAAGGGGTTAGCAATCAGCCCCAGCATTTT,NA,TRBJ1-5,TRBV4-2
CASNPTAHTGELFF,TGTGCCAGCAACCCTACAGCTCACACCGGGGAGCTGTTTTTT,NA,TRBJ2-2,TRBV27
CASSLSTGLPHGYTF,TGCGCCAGCAGCTTGAGTACGGGCCTCCCTCATGGCTACACCTTC,NA,TRBJ1-2,TRBV5-1